This T cell receptor beta chain was sequenced in a study of CD8 T cells in Susac syndrome. This clonotype was recorded a few times. Trimming cost V 5 bases and J 0 bases, with 4 bases left between them. Germline V gives CDR1 LNHDA, CDR2 SQIVND (reference sequence). The CDR3 sequence is 12 residues long. After extraction with the RNeasy kit, 0.5 to 1 ug of the RNA was reverse transcribed using random hexamers. It was immunoSEQ multiplex PCR that amplified TCR beta CDR3 across 54 Vbeta and 13 Jbeta. TCRdb reprocessed the immunoSEQ multiplex PCR reads via MiXCR and lists one record per CDR3 protein. The table includes tens of thousands of distinct CDR3 sequences, approximately 95% detected once.

The sample comprised CD8+ T cells from PBMCs. The receptor's source is a human donor with Susac syndrome. The rearrangement uses TRBV19 and TRBJ2-5; no firm D call. The CDR3: CASSPDQETQYF. CDR3 nucleotide sequence: TGTGCCAGTAGTCCTGACCAAGAGACCCAGTACTTC.